The 7 T cell receptor beta chains reported below all come from one sample, sequenced in a study of OX40 agonist ivuxolimab in advanced cancers. Method: immunoSEQ multiplex PCR; TCRdb's copy keeps in-frame clones and lacks some. The repertoire holds around 68,000 clones, with roughly nine tenths as singletons. The source was CD4+ or CD8+ T cells sorted from blood, collected in a trial of the OX40 agonist ivuxolimab. The origin of the receptors is an adult with an advanced solid tumor such as melanoma, head and neck, liver or kidney cancer.

The table lists this clone with a count of one. The chain couples TRBV4-1 to TRBJ1-3; D is unclear. The CDR3 is 17 amino acids. CDR1 is MGHRA and CDR2 is YSYEKL in the germline V gene. The ends were cut back, 0 bases at V and 3 bases at J, with 15 bases in the middle. CDR3 DNA sequence: TGCGCCAGCAGCCAAGATGGGTACACGGACTTTGGAAACACCATATATTTT. Protein sequence: CASSQDGYTDFGNTIYF.

The rearrangement joins TRBV7-6 to TRBJ2-1; 8 bases fit TRBD2. The V gene's germline CDR1 is SGHVS and CDR2 FNYEAQ. V was pared by 5 bases and J by 5 bases, with 5 bases of the junction left unmatched. The CDR3 spans 14 residues. Here the CDR3 reads CASSLGTSNNEQFF. CDR3 in DNA: TGTGCCAGCAGCCTGGGGACTAGTAACAATGAGCAGTTCTTC.

This chain links TRBV7-2 with TRBJ2-3; 7 bases map to TRBD2. Germline CDR1 is SGHTA and CDR2 is FQGNSA. The CDR3 contains 15 residues. V dropped 5 bases and J dropped 2; count of bases not matched to a gene: 7. CDR3: CASSPGLLNTDTQYF. CDR3 nucleotides: TGTGCCAGCAGCCCGGGACTACTGAACACAGATACGCAGTATTTT.

The genes are TRBV19 and TRBJ1-4; 9 bases match TRBD1. The CDR3 is 15 residues long. Germline CDR1 LNHDA, CDR2 SQIVND (reference sequence). V gave up 4 bases and J gave up 7 bases; unmatched junction bases: 7. The CDR3 bases are TGTGCCAGTAGTACCCGGGACAGGGCGAGTGAAAAACTGTTTTTT. Translated, it gives CASSTRDRASEKLFF.

The V call is TRBV7-2, the J call TRBJ2-3; the D is unclear. V lost 1 base, J lost 2 bases, and 7 bases lay in between. Germline V gene data show CDR1 as SGHTA and CDR2 as FQGNSA. This CDR3 comprises 14 residues. CDR3 protein: CASSLGGYTDTQYF. CDR3 coding DNA: TGTGCCAGCAGCTTAGGAGGTTACACAGATACGCAGTATTTT.

The chain has TRBV9 and TRBJ2-7; 8 nucleotides match TRBD1. The trim removed 4 bases at V and 2 bases at J, leaving 5 bases unmatched. The CDR3 contains 14 residues. Germline lookup yields CDR1 SGDLS and CDR2 YYNGEE. CDR3: CASSKGQGPYEQYF. The CDR3 nucleotides are TGTGCCAGCAGCAAAGGACAGGGACCCTACGAGCAGTACTTC.

The V and J genes are TRBV27 and TRBJ2-6; TRBD1 aligns across 11 bases. The V gene's germline CDR1 is MNHEY and CDR2 SMNVEV (reference sequence). With V trimmed by 6 bases and J by 0 bases, 7 bases remained unmatched. The length of the CDR3 is 18 residues. This chain's CDR3 is CASRAGQGAYSGANVLTF. For the CDR3, the DNA is TGTGCCAGCAGAGCTGGACAGGGGGCTTACTCTGGGGCCAACGTCCTGACTTTC.